This T cell receptor (beta chain) appears in the sequencing data of a study of identical twins listed by TCRdb under 2016. Context from the whole study: The study deep-sequenced TCR alpha and beta repertoires from monozygotic twins, unrelated adults of various ages and cord blood to test whether fetal clonotypes persist. To rule out contamination, the twin experiments were replicated at different times with different library preparation protocols. What the work shows at the level of the full study, not this receptor alone: A weaker excess of twin sharing was found in beta out-of-frame sequences because the signal-to-noise ratio was lowered by fewer shared sequences. Invariant T cells such as MAIT and iNKT could partly confound zero-insertion analyses, though diverse VJ usage argued against this for most clonotypes. Compared with coincidental sharing between unrelated individuals, out-of-frame TCR alpha sequences shared between twins had an excess of sequences with low generation probability. Fewer insertions were carried by abundant cord blood beta clonotypes, a similar but weaker trend appeared in young adult naive repertoires, and no such trend appeared in memory repertoires. Recombination models systematically underestimated out-of-frame TCR alpha sharing in monozygotic twins but agreed with sharing between unrelated individuals. Conclusions relied on cross-sectional statistical analysis, since the same donors could not be followed over many years.

Every donor was a healthy Caucasian. The twin cohort comprised three pairs of female monozygotic twins, all aged roughly 18 to 30 years. Peripheral blood mononuclear cells were used as the source from which RNA for TCR libraries was isolated. There are many counts of this clonotype. Its antigen target is currently unknown. No per-base quality is available; no much larger clone lies one base away. The protocol used for the library was 5' RACE. The reads were generated on an Illumina HiSeq 2000. A universal primer binding site was introduced by template switching, and a unique molecular identifier was present in the final cDNA, enabling accurate counting of TCR cDNA molecules. Specific primers in the conserved constant-segment region were used to synthesize first-strand cDNA for the TCR alpha and beta chains. Each cDNA library was double barcoded, with a SMART-Mk sample barcode plus Illumina barcodes, to control for contamination. Two successive PCR steps introduced TruSeq adapter sequences along with Illumina sample barcodes. TCR alpha and beta cDNA libraries were sequenced on the Illumina HiSeq platform with custom primers. The study's own analysis went as follows. Raw reads were processed with MiGEC to extract unique molecular identifiers, and MiXCR was used to determine CDR3 positions. For each individual, recombination models were inferred using an EM algorithm with the repgenHMM and IGoR tools. Shared clonotype analysis was performed with the tcR package in R, normalizing sharing by the product of cloneset sizes. To study raw recombination without the effects of thymic and clonal selection, out-of-frame nonproductive sequences were analyzed. The raw public reads went through TCRdb reprocessing: fastp at Q25, MiXCR clone calling, in-frame beta chains kept. For every CDR3 protein sequence, its rows merge into one entry that carries the most common genes and DNA. The V and J calls were not made by the authors but by TCRdb's processing. A total of approximately 600,000 distinct CDR3 sequences appear in this sample, approximately 10% of them only once. The ten most abundant clones make up 3% of the sample.

There are 14 amino acids in the CDR3, from cysteine to phenylalanine inclusive. Only the CDR3 DNA is retained, 42 bases long and in frame from the first base. Per the germline V gene, LGHNA is the CDR1 and YSLEER is the CDR2. Cut back by 0 bases and 7 bases, the V and J ends lie 12 bases apart. The sample also formed part of further work on yellow fever vaccine responses in identical twins. Taken from the second paper: The authors reported that the T cell response to vaccination in identical twins appeared partly convergent and partly personalized. In the study, vaccine-responding T cell clones were precisely tracked in identical twins.

The sequence was obtained from a woman aged 18-35 years in good health. The source material was PBMCs. The chain is encoded by TRBV4-3 joined to TRBJ2-5; a tentative D match to TRBD2 spans 5 bases. The CDR3 protein sequence reads: CASSQERELGTQYF. The DNA is TGCGCCAGCAGCCAAGAACGGGAATTAGGGACCCAGTACTTC.